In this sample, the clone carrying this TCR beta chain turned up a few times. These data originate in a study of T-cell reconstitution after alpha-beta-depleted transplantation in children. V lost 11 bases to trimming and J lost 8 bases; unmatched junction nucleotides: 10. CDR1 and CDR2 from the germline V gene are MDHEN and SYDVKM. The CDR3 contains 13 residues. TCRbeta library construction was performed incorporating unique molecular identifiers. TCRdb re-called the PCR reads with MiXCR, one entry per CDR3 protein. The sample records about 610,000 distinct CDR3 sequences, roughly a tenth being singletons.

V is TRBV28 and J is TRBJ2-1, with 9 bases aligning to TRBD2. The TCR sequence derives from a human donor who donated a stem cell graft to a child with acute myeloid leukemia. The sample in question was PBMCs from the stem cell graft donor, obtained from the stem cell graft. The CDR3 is CAGRGGRAHEQFF. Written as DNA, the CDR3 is TGTGCCGGACGCGGCGGGAGGGCCCATGAGCAGTTCTTC.